This T cell receptor beta chain came from a study of T cells in Graves' hyperthyroidism and ophthalmopathy. This clonotype was found many times. Approximately 10 ml of fresh peripheral blood supplied the PBMCs. From RNA transcripts, TCR beta CDR3 regions were amplified. The HTBI primer set drove a first-round RT-PCR of the TCR CDR3. TCRdb reprocessed the multiplex PCR reads with MiXCR, giving one entry per CDR3 protein. The sample includes around 570,000 distinct CDR3 sequences, about 20% of them seen just once. Germline V gene data show CDR1 as MNHEY and CDR2 as SVGEGT. V dropped 5 bases and J dropped 6 bases, with 14 bases sitting between them. CDR3 length: 13 amino acids.

This chain uses TRBV6-2 or TRBV6-3 with TRBJ2-7; no definite D call. The source of this sequence is a man aged 35-49 years with Graves' ophthalmopathy. Sequencing was done on a sample of blood. The CDR3 DNA is TGTGCCAGCAGTGAGGCAGGCGGACGCGAGCAGTACTTC. Encoded protein: CASSEAGGREQYF.